These 12 T cell receptor beta chains share one sample of origin, sequenced in a study of OX40 agonist ivuxolimab in advanced cancers. Some clones are missing from TCRdb's copy, which holds only in-frame ones; the method was immunoSEQ multiplex PCR. The sample yields over 65,000 clones, 86% seen once. Material: CD4+ or CD8+ T cells sorted from blood, obtained in a trial of the OX40 agonist ivuxolimab. The receptors here all came from an adult with an advanced solid tumor such as melanoma, head and neck, liver or kidney cancer.

The chain has TRBV7-9 and TRBJ2-3; D possibly corresponds to TRBD1 (5 bases). The CDR3 spans 13 residues. The V end lost 5 bases, the J end lost 4 bases, and 10 bases lay between the germline ends. From germline, CDR1 is SEHNR and CDR2 FQNEAQ (reference sequence). This CDR3 is CASSTRGPDTQYF. Written as DNA, the CDR3 is TGTGCCAGCAGCACAAGGGGCCCAGATACGCAGTATTTT.

The rearrangement uses TRBV5-5 and TRBJ1-1, with D hard to call. This CDR3 has 15 amino acids. V lost 5 bases and J 2 bases, leaving 16 bases between the germline ends. CDR1 is SGHKS, CDR2 YYEKEE, per germline (reference sequence). The CDR3 is CASRSRLGRNTEAFF. CDR3 nucleotide sequence: TGTGCCAGCAGATCCCGCCTAGGACGTAACACTGAAGCTTTCTTT.

This clone appeared once. V gene TRBV11-1 combines with J gene TRBJ1-6; maybe TRBD1 (5 bases). This CDR3 region has 13 residues. Germline V lookup: CDR1 SGHAT, CDR2 FQDESV (reference sequence). Trimming stripped 4 bases from V and 12 bases from J, with 13 bases between. CDR3 residues: CASSSGPRLPLHF. CDR3 in DNA: TGTGCCAGCAGCTCGGGGCCTCGGCTACCCCTCCACTTT.

The chain links TRBV4-1 to TRBJ1-5; D is ambiguous. Deletions cut 0 bases from V and 2 bases from J, with 11 bases between. Germline lookup yields CDR1 MGHRA and CDR2 YSYEKL. CDR3 length: 16 residues. CDR3 loop: CASSQDTILGNQPQHF. CDR3 nucleotides: TGCGCCAGCAGCCAAGACACCATCTTGGGCAATCAGCCCCAGCATTTT.

The chain is built from TRBV19 and TRBJ1-2; a possible D gene is TRBD1 (5 bases). Germline assignment: CDR1 LNHDA and CDR2 SQIVND (reference sequence). This CDR3 has 14 amino acids. Deletions cut 2 bases from V and 4 bases from J, with 11 bases between. The CDR3 region is CASSIILRGYGYTF. The CDR3 DNA is TGTGCCAGTAGTATAATTCTGAGGGGCTATGGCTACACCTTC.

The chain employs TRBV28 and TRBJ1-2, with D maybe TRBD1 (5 bases). Germline CDR1 and CDR2: MDHEN and SYDVKM. The CDR3 is made up of 15 amino acids. Deletions cut 3 bases from V and 5 bases from J, with 16 bases between. For the CDR3, the DNA is TGTGCCAGCAGTTTCAGACAGAGAAATCTATATGGCTACACCTTC. Translated, it gives CASSFRQRNLYGYTF.

This sequence joins TRBV6-6 and TRBJ2-1; D not certain. Germline V gives CDR1 MNHNY, CDR2 SVGAGI (reference sequence). The V end was cut by 6 bases, the J end by 2 bases, with 11 bases between. This CDR3 spans 14 amino acids. The CDR3 is CASRRTFTYNEQFF. As DNA, the CDR3 is TGTGCCAGCAGAAGGACGTTCACCTACAATGAGCAGTTCTTC.

This rearrangement joins TRBV6-5 to TRBJ1-4; D remains ambiguous. Germline CDR1 is MNHEY and CDR2 is SVGAGI. The CDR3 is made up of 16 amino acids. V gave up 2 bases and J gave up 8 bases, with 18 bases separating them. The CDR3 sequence: CASSYAGSRLGEKLFF. CDR3 DNA: TGTGCCAGCAGTTACGCCGGGAGTAGACTGGGAGAAAAACTGTTTTTT.

The rearrangement joins TRBV9 to TRBJ1-2, with D tentatively TRBD1 (5 bases). The CDR3 has 15 amino acids. The V end was cut by 0 bases, the J end by 4 bases, with 13 bases between. Germline CDR1 is SGDLS and CDR2 is YYNGEE. The CDR3 region has the DNA TGTGCCAGCAGCGTAGCTCCGACGACAGCCTATGGCTACACCTTC. As protein: CASSVAPTTAYGYTF.

The chain uses TRBV7-9 and TRBJ2-1; D might be TRBD1 or TRBD2, each matching 6 bases. The CDR3 covers 14 residues. V was pared by 9 bases and J by 7 bases, with 19 bases between. The germline gives CDR1 SEHNR, CDR2 FQNEAQ (reference sequence). CDR3 coding DNA: TGTGCCAGTACGGGATGGGGGGCAACAAATGAGCAGTTCTTC. Its protein product is CASTGWGATNEQFF.

This clone was found a few times. The rearrangement joins TRBV19 to TRBJ2-6, with D hard to call. The CDR3 length is 15 residues. Germline assignment: CDR1 LNHDA and CDR2 SQIVND (reference sequence). V lost 1 base and J lost 0, with 4 bases in between. As DNA, the CDR3 is TGTGCCAGTAGTATAGCTGGCTCTGGGGCCAACGTCCTGACTTTC. Protein sequence: CASSIAGSGANVLTF.

This chain joins TRBV6-1 and TRBJ1-3; TRBD1 agrees at 7 bases. From germline, CDR1 is MNHNS and CDR2 SASEGT. The CDR3 consists of 15 residues. V lost 9 bases and J lost 3; bases outside the gene matches: 11. In DNA, the CDR3 is TGTGCCAGAACGACAGGGCCCGGACTTGGAAACACCATATATTTT. Its translation: CARTTGPGLGNTIYF.